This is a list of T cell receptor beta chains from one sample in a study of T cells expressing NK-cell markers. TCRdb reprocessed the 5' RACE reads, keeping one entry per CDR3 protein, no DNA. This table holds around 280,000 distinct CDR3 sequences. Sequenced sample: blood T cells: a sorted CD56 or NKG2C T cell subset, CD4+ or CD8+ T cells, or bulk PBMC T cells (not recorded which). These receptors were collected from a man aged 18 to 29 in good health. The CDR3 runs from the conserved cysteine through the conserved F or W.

CDR3 protein: CASTWATTKETQYF; V gene: TRBV5-1; J gene: TRBJ2-5
CDR3 protein: CASSWGDRGTYNEQFF; V gene: TRBV5-1; J gene: TRBJ2-1
CDR3 protein: CSVFLLDRADNEQFF; V gene: TRBV29-1; J gene: TRBJ2-1
CDR3 protein: CSARTQKSNTEAFF; V gene: TRBV20-1; J gene: TRBJ1-1
CDR3 protein: CSARDTNRETQYF; V gene: TRBV20-1; J gene: TRBJ2-5
CDR3 protein: CASSPPGKGANEQFF; V gene: TRBV11-2; J gene: TRBJ2-1
CDR3 protein: CSAHLQGGSDQPQHF; V gene: TRBV20-1; J gene: TRBJ1-5
CDR3 protein: CASSPNRGAGANVLTF; V gene: TRBV12-3/TRBV12-4; J gene: TRBJ2-6
CDR3 protein: CASSLDRTRWFF; V gene: TRBV12-3/TRBV12-4; J gene: TRBJ2-1
CDR3 protein: CASSLIRGASTDTQYF; V gene: TRBV5-1; J gene: TRBJ2-3
CDR3 protein: CASTPGVASTGELFF; V gene: TRBV19; J gene: TRBJ2-2
CDR3 protein: CASSPGVDEQYF; V gene: TRBV9; J gene: TRBJ2-7
CDR3 protein: CATSRDRVVDGHNQPQHF; V gene: TRBV15; J gene: TRBJ1-5
CDR3 protein: CASRPQGALGETQYF; V gene: TRBV6-1; J gene: TRBJ2-5
CDR3 protein: CASSPRDRTTDTQYF; V gene: TRBV4-3; J gene: TRBJ2-3
CDR3 protein: CASSLAFQNPGGHGYTF; V gene: TRBV12-3/TRBV12-4; J gene: TRBJ1-2
CDR3 protein: CASSLPLAGEQFF; V gene: TRBV7-6; J gene: TRBJ2-1
CDR3 protein: CASLPLGSTGELFF; V gene: TRBV12-3/TRBV12-4; J gene: TRBJ2-2
CDR3 protein: CASRPGRLAPGANVLTF; V gene: TRBV4-1; J gene: TRBJ2-6
CDR3 protein: CSATQSGTGPFSYNEQFF; V gene: TRBV20-1; J gene: TRBJ2-1
CDR3 protein: CASSQGTNTGELFF; V gene: TRBV3-1; J gene: TRBJ2-2
CDR3 protein: CASSFGGPPEAFF; V gene: TRBV12-3/TRBV12-4; J gene: TRBJ1-1
CDR3 protein: CASSVLGAYNEQFF; V gene: TRBV19; J gene: TRBJ2-1
CDR3 protein: CSASPWREGRSNEQFF; V gene: TRBV20-1; J gene: TRBJ2-1
CDR3 protein: CASTSGQGPYGYTF; V gene: TRBV6-1; J gene: TRBJ1-2
CDR3 protein: CSAREGNLQNTEAFF; V gene: TRBV20-1; J gene: TRBJ1-1
CDR3 protein: CSARNLLSGANVLTF; V gene: TRBV20-1; J gene: TRBJ2-6
CDR3 protein: CASSQPPGTDYGYTF; V gene: TRBV4-2; J gene: TRBJ1-2
CDR3 protein: CASSPPGRDNSPLHF; V gene: TRBV5-1; J gene: TRBJ1-6
CDR3 protein: CASSEANEQFF; V gene: TRBV19; J gene: TRBJ2-1
CDR3 protein: CASSPFAGQETQYF; V gene: TRBV18; J gene: TRBJ2-5
CDR3 protein: CSVWDRDYGYTF; V gene: TRBV29-1; J gene: TRBJ1-2
CDR3 protein: CSARTESYGYTF; V gene: TRBV29-1; J gene: TRBJ1-2
CDR3 protein: CASSPSGRTLSYEQYF; V gene: TRBV5-1; J gene: TRBJ2-7
CDR3 protein: CATSRRQGAAFF; V gene: TRBV15; J gene: TRBJ1-1
CDR3 protein: CASSVGTSGTYNEQFF; V gene: TRBV14; J gene: TRBJ2-1
CDR3 protein: CASSSTSAAGVLHTQYF; V gene: TRBV11-3; J gene: TRBJ2-3
CDR3 protein: CASSPQNTDTQYF; V gene: TRBV2; J gene: TRBJ2-3
CDR3 protein: CASSLLGGSSTDTQYF; V gene: TRBV7-6; J gene: TRBJ2-3
CDR3 protein: CASAQGLSGNEQFF; V gene: TRBV5-4; J gene: TRBJ2-1
CDR3 protein: CATAGPGRRTYEQYF; V gene: TRBV19; J gene: TRBJ2-7
CDR3 protein: CASRLLGGPGGQETQYF; V gene: TRBV6-5; J gene: TRBJ2-5